The clone carrying this T cell receptor (beta chain) was counted a few times. What it binds is not known. The data were obtained in a study of response to subunit inactivated influenza vaccine. General observations from the study: New T cells are recruited in small numbers by each seasonal influenza vaccination, according to the authors' suggestion.

MiXCR, run by TCRdb on the RT-PCR reads, gives a single entry per CDR3 protein. The sample lists about 480,000 distinct CDR3 sequences; about 25% were seen once. The CDR3 is 15 amino acids. The chain links TRBV21-1 to TRBJ1-2; the table's D gene call, TRBD1, was not cross checked with the DNA. TRBV21-1 is recorded as a pseudogene. Specimen: CD4+ T cells sorted from PBMCs, collected roughly 5 days after vaccination. This TCR was sampled from a middle-aged man who received an inactivated influenza vaccine. The CDR3 DNA follows: TGTGCCAGCAGCAAGGGGCAGGGAGAAAGCGATGGCTACACCTTC. This sequence encodes CASSKGQGESDGYTF.